This TCR beta chain was retrieved from a study of T cell repertoires in cytomegalovirus infection. For the study at large: From public TCR beta signatures came an indication of both CMV infection and matching HLA type. General study points: The study found HLA-C-restricted CMV-specific TCR beta clonotypes dominating the ex vivo response. Identification of carriers of CMV plus the relevant HLA was performed using cumulative public TCR beta family frequency.

TCRdb analysed the reads with MiXCR anew, one entry per CDR3 protein. In the table there are fewer than 200,000 distinct CDR3 sequences, approximately 21% of which are singletons. Trimming stripped 12 bases from V and 3 bases from J, with 13 bases between. Germline CDR1 is KGHDR and CDR2 is SFDVKD. The CDR3 covers 13 residues. Concerning this clonotype: What it binds is not known.

The sample here was CD8+ T cells from cultured PBMCs, taken from culture after CMV antigen stimulation. The TCR sequence derives from a human donor in good health (CMV status not recorded). Some clones in this sample may be carry-over from other donors' samples. The chain links TRBV24-1 to TRBJ2-2, with D perhaps matching TRBD2 (5 bases). The CDR3 DNA is TGTGCCGCCCTCCCGGAGGACACCGGGGAGCTGTTTTTT. Protein product: CAALPEDTGELFF.